Sequencing of this T cell receptor (beta chain) was carried out in a study of blood T cell repertoires in COVID-19. Looking at the study overall: Both acute and convalescent COVID-19 samples were obtained from the United States, Italy and Spain.

Assay: immunoSEQ multiplex PCR; the TCRdb copy retains only in-frame clones and omits some. Here the sample spans 270,000 or so clones, about 83% being singletons. The V gene's germline CDR1 is SGHDT and CDR2 YYEEEE. Trimming removed 0 bases from V and 2 bases from J; junction bases left unmatched: 3. The CDR3 extends over 15 amino acids. The origin of this receptor is a woman in her forties or fifties who had recovered from COVID-19. Material for sequencing was peripheral blood. The chain is built from TRBV5-6 and TRBJ2-5, with 8 bases aligning to TRBD1. The CDR3 loop is CASSLGRGPQETQYF. In DNA form, the CDR3 reads TGTGCCAGCAGCTTGGGCAGGGGGCCTCAAGAGACCCAGTACTTC.